This T cell receptor (beta chain) was recorded in a study of blood T cell repertoires in COVID-19. The data were produced by immunoSEQ multiplex PCR, yet TCRdb's version contains in-frame clones alone and is incomplete. The table has approximately 360,000 clones, approximately 87% seen once. The V end lost 4 bases, the J end lost 0 bases, and 11 bases lay between the germline ends. This CDR3 comprises 15 residues. Germline lookup yields CDR1 SGHDT and CDR2 YYEEEE. Sequenced material: PBMCs or T cells enriched from blood (not recorded which). The receptor comes from a man aged 40-49 years in a cohort exposed to, infected with or recovered from COVID-19 (not recorded which). The chain joins TRBV5-6 to TRBJ1-3; the D is unclear. CDR3 loop: CASSGLTVSGNTIYF. DNA for the CDR3: TGTGCCAGCAGCGGACTGACGGTCTCTGGAAACACCATATATTTT.